The source of this T cell receptor beta chain is a study of blood T cell repertoires in COVID-19. The CDR3 contains 17 residues. Recovery meant two consecutive negative NP/OP PCR tests, professional clearance, or resolved symptoms. Clones were sequenced by immunoSEQ multiplex PCR, and TCRdb holds only the in-frame ones, with some missing. This table holds hundreds of thousands of clones, more than 85% found once. The rearrangement joins TRBV21-1 to TRBJ2-4; the DNA was not compared with TRBD2, the D call given in the table. TRBV21-1 is a pseudogene. This TCR was sampled from a woman in her fifties or sixties who had recovered from COVID-19. Sequencing was performed on PBMCs or T cells enriched from blood (not recorded which). This CDR3 is CASSKSCPGSPKNIQYF. The CDR3 DNA reads TGTGCCAGCAGCAAATCTTGTCCGGGGTCCCCCAAAAACATTCAGTACTTC.